This T cell receptor (beta chain) was recorded in a study of cytomegalovirus exposure and HLA in healthy donors. Study information: The 120 or so validation repertoires matched the approximately 700 first-cohort repertoires in platform, a later analysis reported.

Note on this clone: Its antigen is not identified.

Germline V CDR1 and CDR2: SEHNR, FQNEAQ (reference sequence). The V gene end was trimmed by 1 base and the J gene end by 3 bases; junction bases not matched to a gene: 6. CDR3 length: 15 amino acids. Generated by immunoSEQ multiplex PCR, the TCRdb table keeps only in-frame clones and is missing some. The repertoire holds 120,000 or so clones, with roughly 87% as singletons. Notes on the study in general: Across donors, most TCRs were seen rarely, yet some public ones were widespread. Reports credit the classifier with highly specific, highly sensitive diagnosis of cytomegalovirus status.

The chain links TRBV7-9 to TRBJ2-7; the match to TRBD2 covers 7 bases. The clonotype originates from a woman between 18 and 29 years old in good health and CMV-seronegative. The sequenced sample was PBMCs. Written as DNA, the CDR3 is TGTGCCAGCAGCTTAGACGGCTTAGCGGGCTACGAGCAGTACTTC. The encoded protein is CASSLDGLAGYEQYF.